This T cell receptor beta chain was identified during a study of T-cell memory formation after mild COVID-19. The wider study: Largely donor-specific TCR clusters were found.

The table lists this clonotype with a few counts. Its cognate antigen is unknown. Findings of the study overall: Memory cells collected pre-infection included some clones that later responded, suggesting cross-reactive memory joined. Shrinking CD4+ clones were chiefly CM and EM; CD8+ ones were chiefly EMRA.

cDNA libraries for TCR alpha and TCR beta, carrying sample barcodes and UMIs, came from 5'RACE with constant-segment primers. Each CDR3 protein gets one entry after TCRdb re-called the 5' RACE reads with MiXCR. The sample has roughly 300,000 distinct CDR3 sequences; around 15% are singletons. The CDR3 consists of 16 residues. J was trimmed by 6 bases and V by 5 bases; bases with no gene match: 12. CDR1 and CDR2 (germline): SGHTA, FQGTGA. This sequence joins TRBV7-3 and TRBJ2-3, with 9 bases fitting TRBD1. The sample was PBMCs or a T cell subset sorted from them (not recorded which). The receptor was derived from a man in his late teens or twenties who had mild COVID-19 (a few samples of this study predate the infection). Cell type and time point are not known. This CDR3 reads CASSHPAGTGRDTQYF. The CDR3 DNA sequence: TGTGCCAGCAGCCACCCCGCCGGGACAGGGAGGGATACGCAGTATTTT.